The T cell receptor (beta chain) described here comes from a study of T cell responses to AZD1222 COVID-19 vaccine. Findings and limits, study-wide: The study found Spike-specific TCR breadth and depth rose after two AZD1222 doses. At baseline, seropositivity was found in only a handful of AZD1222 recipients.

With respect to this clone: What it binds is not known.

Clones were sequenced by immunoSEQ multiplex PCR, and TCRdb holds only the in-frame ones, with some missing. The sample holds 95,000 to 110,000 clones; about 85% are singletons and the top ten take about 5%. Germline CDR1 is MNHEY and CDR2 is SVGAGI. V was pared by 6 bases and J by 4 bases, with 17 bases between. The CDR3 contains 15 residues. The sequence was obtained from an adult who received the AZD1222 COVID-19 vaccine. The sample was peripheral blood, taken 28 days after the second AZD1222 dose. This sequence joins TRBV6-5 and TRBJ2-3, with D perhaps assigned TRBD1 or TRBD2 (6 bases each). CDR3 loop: CASSGTGGPSDTQYF. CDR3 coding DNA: TGTGCCAGCAGCGGGACTGGGGGGCCCTCAGATACGCAGTATTTT.